These 21 T cell receptor beta chains came from one sample sequenced in a study of post-analysis software for immune sequencing data. Study-wide results and caveats: Among 5 or 6 TRBV segments more frequent in patients than controls were TRBV5-6, TRBV5-1 and TRBV20-1.

Unique molecular identifiers were built into the TCR beta cDNA libraries. Each CDR3 protein is one row after TCRdb ran MiXCR on the PCR reads. In the table there are hundreds of thousands of distinct CDR3 sequences, approximately 30% of which are singletons. No antigen is known for these receptors. The sample comprised blood. These receptors all come from a girl aged 5 to 17 with multiple sclerosis.

The table lists this clonotype with a few counts. CDR3 protein: CASSALAGLAYEQYF. CDR3 sequence (DNA): TGTGCCAGCAGTGCCTTGGCGGGGCTGGCCTACGAGCAGTACTTC. The chain combines TRBV27 with TRBJ2-7; possible D gene TRBD2, 6 bases. CDR1 and CDR2 (germline): MNHEY, SMNVEV (reference sequence). V was cut by 5 bases and J by 2 bases, with 16 bases left in between. The length of the CDR3 is 15 residues.

This clonotype occurred a few times. The gene calls are TRBV29-1 and TRBJ1-2; a possible D gene is TRBD1 (6 bases). V lost 1 base and J 2 bases, leaving 14 bases between the germline ends. The CDR3 length is 15 residues. Per the germline V gene, CDR1 is SQVTM and CDR2 is ANQGSEA. CDR3 in amino acids: CSVEGGQTSNYGYTF. DNA of the CDR3: TGCAGCGTTGAAGGGGGGCAGACCTCGAACTATGGCTACACCTTC.

This clonotype was picked up a small number of times. The chain combines TRBV20-1 with TRBJ2-5, with D unclear. With 4 bases removed from V and 5 bases from J, the gap between germline ends came to 20 bases. The CDR3 runs 15 residues. CDR1 and CDR2 from the germline V gene are DFQATT and SNEGSKA (reference sequence). CDR3: CSANPGPSRPETQYF. The CDR3 coding sequence is TGCAGTGCTAACCCCGGACCCTCCCGCCCGGAGACCCAGTACTTC.

Points on this clonotype: A junction boundary mismatches the germline segment, possibly from a read error. The chain is built from TRBV4-3 and TRBJ1-1; TRBD1 aligns across 9 bases. CDR3 length equals 14 residues. CDR1 LGHNA and CDR2 YSLEER come from the germline V gene. CDR3 amino acids: CASSRDRVRTEACF. The CDR3 bases are TGCGCCAGCAGCCGGGACAGGGTCAGGACTGAAGCTTGCTTT.

The chain links TRBV5-4 to TRBJ2-2; TRBD2 aligns across 10 bases. V lost 4 bases and J lost 4; bases outside the gene matches: 4. Germline V lookup: CDR1 SGHNT, CDR2 YYREEE (reference sequence). The CDR3 spans 15 residues. The chain's CDR3 is CASSDLAGVTGELFF. CDR3 DNA sequence: TGTGCCAGCAGCGATCTAGCGGGGGTCACCGGGGAGCTGTTTTTT.

The chain combines TRBV28 with TRBJ2-1; 14 nucleotides match TRBD2. Germline V CDR1 and CDR2: MDHEN, SYDVKM. The ends lost 4 bases at V and 8 bases at J; junction bases unmatched: 10. The CDR3 totals 17 residues. As DNA, the CDR3 is TGTGCCAGCAGTTCATCGAAGGGACTAGCGGGAGCATATGAGCAGTTCTTC. This gives the protein CASSSSKGLAGAYEQFF.

The chain has TRBV20-1 and TRBJ2-2, with TRBD2 identical over 7 bases. From germline, CDR1 is DFQATT and CDR2 SNEGSKA (reference sequence). The CDR3 is made up of 15 amino acids. Unmatched junction bases numbered 8, after V lost 6 bases and J lost 1 base. The CDR3 here is CSAPKLALNTGELFF. The CDR3 DNA reads TGCAGTGCGCCGAAACTAGCGTTGAACACCGGGGAGCTGTTTTTT.

The chain couples TRBV25-1 to TRBJ1-2, with a weak D call TRBD1 (6 bases). Germline lookup yields CDR1 MGHDK and CDR2 SYGVNS. This CDR3 contains 12 residues. Trimming shortened V by 5 bases and J by 8 bases, and 12 bases separated the two germline ends. The chain's CDR3 is CASSQGGLGYTF. The CDR3 DNA reads as TGTGCCAGCAGTCAAGGGGGGTTGGGCTACACCTTC.

The table lists this clonotype with a few counts. The chain employs TRBV20-1 and TRBJ2-5; D ambiguous. Looked up from germline, CDR1 is DFQATT and CDR2 is SNEGSKA (reference sequence). V lost 1 base to trimming and J lost 4 bases, with 10 bases between them. The length of the CDR3 is 13 residues. CDR3 residues: CSARGEWGETQYF. CDR3 sequence (DNA): TGCAGTGCTAGAGGGGAATGGGGAGAGACCCAGTACTTC.

This clonotype was detected ten times or more. The V call is TRBV10-3, the J call TRBJ2-7; 11 nucleotides match TRBD1. J gave up 4 bases and V 10 bases, and 6 bases lay outside the gene matches. CDR1 is ENHRY and CDR2 is SYGVKD in the germline V gene. The CDR3 consists of 13 residues. CDR3 in amino acids: CATGQGASYEQYF. CDR3 DNA sequence: TGTGCCACCGGACAGGGGGCAAGTTACGAGCAGTACTTC.

The chain carries TRBV10-2 and TRBJ2-7, with TRBD2 matching 7 bases. V lost 0 bases to trimming and J lost 5 bases; unmatched junction nucleotides: 7. Germline assignment: CDR1 WSHSY and CDR2 SAAADI. The length of the CDR3 is 15 residues. The CDR3 DNA follows: TGCGCCAGCAGTGAGTCGAAAGGACTAGTAGACGAGCAGTACTTC. Amino acid sequence: CASSESKGLVDEQYF.

This clonotype was recorded many times. This chain connects TRBV5-1 to TRBJ2-3; D assignment may be TRBD1 or TRBD2 (5 bases each). The CDR3 is 14 amino acids. V was clipped by 3 bases and J by 8 bases, with 16 bases between them. Germline assignment: CDR1 SGHRS and CDR2 YFSETQ. The chain's CDR3 is CASSSGADSRTQYF. The DNA of the CDR3 is TGCGCCAGCAGCTCCGGGGCAGACTCTCGTACGCAGTATTTT.

This clonotype was recorded a few times. This chain links TRBV7-2 with TRBJ2-7, with D possibly called TRBD1 or TRBD2 (5 bases each). Germline CDR1 reads SGHTA; CDR2 reads FQGNSA. The CDR3 length is 15 residues. The V end lost 5 bases, the J end lost 0 bases, and 14 bases lay between the germline ends. DNA for the CDR3: TGTGCCAGCAGCCCAACGGGACGCTTCTCCTACGAGCAGTACTTC. It translates to CASSPTGRFSYEQYF.

This clonotype was detected a few times. The chain has TRBV28 and TRBJ2-1; 10 bases are a match to TRBD1. The CDR3 length is 14 residues. The germline V gene encodes CDR1 MDHEN and CDR2 SYDVKM. With 8 bases clipped from V and 5 bases from J, the junction kept 6 bases outside the gene matches. The CDR3 is CASCGDRGHNEQFF. The CDR3 coding sequence is TGTGCCAGCTGTGGGGACAGGGGTCACAATGAGCAGTTCTTC.

This clonotype was picked up a small number of times. The chain uses TRBV2 and TRBJ2-7; the D is unclear. Germline V gene lookup returns CDR1 SNHLY and CDR2 FYNNEI. The CDR3 contains 11 residues. V was clipped by 6 bases and J by 7 bases, with 10 bases between them. The CDR3 nucleotides are TGTGCCAGCAGACAGACCCGGGAGCAGTACTTC. Translation: CASRQTREQYF.

This clonotype was detected only once. This rearrangement joins TRBV5-8 to TRBJ1-2, with D possibly being TRBD1 (5 bases). This CDR3 comprises 14 residues. Germline V lookup: CDR1 SGHTS, CDR2 YDEGEE. Trimming left V 4 bases short and J 7 bases short, with 17 bases between. CDR3 nucleotides: TGTGCCAGCAGCCTGGGGACGGGGCGGGGTGGCTACACCTTC. Translation gives CASSLGTGRGGYTF.

The V call is TRBV4-3, the J call TRBJ2-4, with TRBD2 matching over 11 bases. Germline-derived CDR1 and CDR2 are LGHNA and YSLEER. There are 17 residues in the CDR3. V lost 1 base to trimming and J lost 0 bases; unmatched junction nucleotides: 2. The chain's CDR3 is CASSQGLAGIAKNIQYF. DNA for the CDR3: TGCGCCAGCAGCCAAGGACTAGCGGGAATAGCCAAAAACATTCAGTACTTC.

This clonotype has a handful of counts. J is TRBJ2-5 and V is TRBV7-2; 7 bases line up with TRBD1. Germline-derived CDR1 and CDR2 are SGHTA and FQGNSA. The CDR3 runs 15 residues. Trimming took 0 bases from V and 2 from J; bases not matched to a gene: 3. This chain's CDR3 is CASSLAGTVQETQYF. DNA for the CDR3: TGTGCCAGCAGCTTAGCGGGGACAGTACAAGAGACCCAGTACTTC.

This chain links TRBV10-3 with TRBJ2-6, with unresolved D. The CDR3 loop spans 16 amino acids. Germline V gene lookup returns CDR1 ENHRY and CDR2 SYGVKD. V was cut by 2 bases and J by 0 bases, with 8 bases left in between. The CDR3 DNA reads as TGTGCCATCAGTGAGGTGACACCCTCTGGGGCCAACGTCCTGACTTTC. Its protein is CAISEVTPSGANVLTF.

This clonotype has a handful of counts. The gene calls are TRBV27 and TRBJ1-5; the D is unclear. Germline-derived CDR1 and CDR2 are MNHEY and SMNVEV (reference sequence). The CDR3 consists of 12 residues. Deletions cut 8 bases from V and 4 bases from J, with 9 bases between. For the CDR3, the DNA is TGTGCCAGCGGACCGGGAAATCAGCCCCAGCATTTT. Its protein product is CASGPGNQPQHF.

V usage is TRBV4-2 and J usage is TRBJ2-3; D unclear. There are 18 residues in the CDR3. Germline CDR1 and CDR2: LGHNA and YNFKEQ. The V gene lost 0 bases and the J gene lost 0 bases, with 16 bases spanning the gap. CDR3 sequence (DNA): TGTGCCAGCAGCCAAGATCGCCGGTGGGAAACTAGCACAGATACGCAGTATTTT. Its translation: CASSQDRRWETSTDTQYF.